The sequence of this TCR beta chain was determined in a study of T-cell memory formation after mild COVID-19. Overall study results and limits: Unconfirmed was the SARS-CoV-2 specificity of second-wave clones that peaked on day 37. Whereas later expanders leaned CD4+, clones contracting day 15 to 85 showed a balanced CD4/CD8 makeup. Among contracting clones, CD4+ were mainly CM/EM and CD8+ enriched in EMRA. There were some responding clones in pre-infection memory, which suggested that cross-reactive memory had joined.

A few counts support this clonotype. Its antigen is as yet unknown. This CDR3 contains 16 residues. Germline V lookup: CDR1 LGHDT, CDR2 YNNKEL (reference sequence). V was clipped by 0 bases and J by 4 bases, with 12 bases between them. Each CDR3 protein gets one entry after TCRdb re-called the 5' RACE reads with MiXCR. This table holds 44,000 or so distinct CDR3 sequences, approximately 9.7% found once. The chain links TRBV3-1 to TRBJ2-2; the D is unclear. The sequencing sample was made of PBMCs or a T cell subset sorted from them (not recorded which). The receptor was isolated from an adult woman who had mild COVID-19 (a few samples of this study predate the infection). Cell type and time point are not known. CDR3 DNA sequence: TGTGCCAGCAGCCAAGAACAGATCCTATTCACCGGGGAGCTGTTTTTT. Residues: CASSQEQILFTGELFF.